This is a list of T cell receptor beta chains from one sample in a study of cytomegalovirus exposure and HLA in healthy donors. TCRdb's copy holds only in-frame clones and misses some; the assay was immunoSEQ multiplex PCR. The sample has fewer than 200,000 clones, just under 90% seen once. Sequences were obtained from PBMCs. Receptor source: a young woman in good health and CMV-seropositive. CDR3s include the opening cysteine and the closing phenylalanine or tryptophan. The D gene is left open where the match is weak. Rows give clone size only sometimes, using once, few, many, or a class for an expanded clone.

CDR3: CAILPGGLERSVEQFF
DNA: TGTGCCATTCTTCCAGGGGGACTAGAGAGGTCAGTTGAGCAGTTCTTC
V: TRBV9
length: 16
size: NA
J: TRBJ2-1
D: NA

CDR3: CASSPWEPREQYF
DNA: TGTGCCAGCTCACCATGGGAGCCTAGGGAGCAGTACTTC
V: TRBV18
length: 13
size: once
J: TRBJ2-7
D: NA

CDR3: CASSLTQGEEKLFF
DNA: TGCGCCAGCAGCTTAACACAGGGTGAGGAAAAACTGTTTTTT
V: TRBV5-1
length: 14
size: NA
J: TRBJ1-4
D: NA

CDR3: CASSESVTLGVYGYTF
DNA: TGTGCCAGCAGTGAATCGGTCACCTTGGGAGTCTATGGCTACACCTTC
V: TRBV25-1
length: 16
size: NA
J: TRBJ1-2
D: NA

CDR3: CASSFDRWKGYTF
DNA: TGTGCCAGCAGCTTTGACAGGTGGAAAGGCTACACCTTC
V: TRBV5-5
length: 13
size: NA
J: TRBJ1-2
D: NA

CDR3: CAWRSEAEAFF
DNA: TGTGCCTGGAGGTCAGAAGCTGAAGCTTTCTTT
V: TRBV30
length: 11
size: NA
J: TRBJ1-1
D: NA

CDR3: CASSPGSSYEQYF
DNA: TGTGCCAGCAGTCCGGGATCCAGCTACGAGCAGTACTTC
V: TRBV28
length: 13
size: once
J: TRBJ2-7
D: NA

CDR3: CASSVGGGDEQFF
DNA: TGTGCCAGCAGCGTAGGGGGAGGGGACGAGCAGTTCTTC
V: TRBV9
length: 13
size: NA
J: TRBJ2-1
D: TRBD2

CDR3: CASSGIGLAGGPREQYF
DNA: TGTGCCAGCAGTGGAATCGGACTAGCGGGAGGGCCTCGCGAGCAGTACTTC
V: TRBV6-1
length: 17
size: NA
J: TRBJ2-7
D: TRBD2

CDR3: CASSRQGNEKLFF
DNA: TGCGCCAGCAGCCGACAGGGAAATGAAAAACTGTTTTTT
V: TRBV5-1
length: 13
size: NA
J: TRBJ1-4
D: TRBD1

CDR3: CASTGTGATNQPQHF
DNA: TGTGCCAGCACGGGGACAGGGGCGACTAATCAGCCCCAGCATTTT
V: TRBV2
length: 15
size: NA
J: TRBJ1-5
D: TRBD1

CDR3: CSRTRDYGYTF
DNA: TGCAGTCGCACCAGGGACTATGGCTACACCTTC
V: TRBV20-1
length: 11
size: NA
J: TRBJ1-2
D: NA

CDR3: CASSQTGTGVGNTIYF
DNA: TGCGCCAGCAGCCAAACTGGGACAGGGGTAGGAAACACCATATATTTT
V: TRBV4-3
length: 16
size: NA
J: TRBJ1-3
D: TRBD1

CDR3: CASRTETVTDTQYF
DNA: TGTGCCAGCAGGACTGAGACAGTGACAGATACGCAGTATTTT
V: TRBV5-4
length: 14
size: NA
J: TRBJ2-3
D: NA

CDR3: CASSQDPLPSRGYEQFF
DNA: TGCGCCAGCAGCCAAGACCCCCTCCCATCGCGGGGGTATGAGCAGTTCTTC
V: TRBV4-1
length: 17
size: NA
J: TRBJ2-1
D: TRBD2

CDR3: CASSRHRDTEAFF
DNA: TGTGCCAGCAGCCGTCACAGGGACACTGAAGCTTTCTTT
V: TRBV6-5
length: 13
size: NA
J: TRBJ1-1
D: NA

CDR3: CASSWDRGYEQYF
DNA: TGTGCCAGCAGCTGGGACAGGGGATACGAGCAGTACTTC
V: TRBV11-3
length: 13
size: once
J: TRBJ2-7
D: TRBD1

CDR3: CAISEQGDTGELFF
DNA: TGTGCCATCAGTGAACAGGGAGATACCGGGGAGCTGTTTTTT
V: TRBV10-3
length: 14
size: NA
J: TRBJ2-2
D: NA

CDR3: CASSLYVAEAFF
DNA: TGTGCCAGCAGTTTATACGTAGCTGAAGCTTTCTTT
V: TRBV5-6
length: 12
size: NA
J: TRBJ1-1
D: NA

CDR3: CASSSSDRGVIREKLFF
DNA: TGTGCCAGCAGCTCTTCAGACAGGGGCGTAATCCGTGAAAAACTGTTTTTT
V: TRBV5-6
length: 17
size: NA
J: TRBJ1-4
D: TRBD1

CDR3: CASSSGSLQETQYF
DNA: TGTGCCAGTAGTAGCGGGAGCCTTCAAGAGACCCAGTACTTC
V: TRBV19
length: 14
size: few
J: TRBJ2-5
D: TRBD2

CDR3: CASSVGGGRIYEQYF
DNA: TGTGCCAGCAGCGTAGGGGGCGGGAGGATCTACGAGCAGTACTTC
V: TRBV9
length: 15
size: NA
J: TRBJ2-7
D: TRBD2

CDR3: CASSLVRGGLSTDTQYF
DNA: TGTGCCAGCAGCTTAGTTCGAGGGGGATTAAGCACAGATACGCAGTATTTT
V: TRBV7-2
length: 17
size: NA
J: TRBJ2-3
D: NA

CDR3: CASSVDLASGNTIYF
DNA: TGTGCCAGCAGCGTAGATCTGGCATCTGGAAACACCATATATTTT
V: TRBV9
length: 15
size: NA
J: TRBJ1-3
D: NA

CDR3: CASSTRGGTGELFF
DNA: TGTGCCAGCAGCACTCGAGGGGGCACCGGGGAGCTGTTTTTT
V: TRBV11-3
length: 14
size: NA
J: TRBJ2-2
D: NA

CDR3: CASSFLVGVRNEQFF
DNA: TGTGCCAGCAGCTTCTTAGTCGGGGTCAGGAATGAGCAGTTCTTC
V: TRBV7-2
length: 15
size: NA
J: TRBJ2-1
D: NA

CDR3: CASSPAATYGYTF
DNA: TGTGCCAGCAGCCCAGCGGCCACCTATGGCTACACCTTC
V: TRBV9
length: 13
size: NA
J: TRBJ1-2
D: NA

CDR3: CASAGESRETQYF
DNA: TGTGCCAGTGCGGGGGAGTCTAGGGAGACCCAGTACTTC
V: TRBV19
length: 13
size: NA
J: TRBJ2-5
D: TRBD2

CDR3: CASRRQAVPNNEQFF
DNA: TGTGCCAGCAGACGACAGGCAGTCCCCAACAATGAGCAGTTCTTC
V: TRBV27
length: 15
size: NA
J: TRBJ2-1
D: NA

CDR3: CASSPLQGNTEAFF
DNA: TGTGCCAGCTCACCTTTACAGGGGAACACTGAAGCTTTCTTT
V: TRBV18
length: 14
size: NA
J: TRBJ1-1
D: NA

CDR3: CASSSEDRATNEKLFF
DNA: TGTGCCAGCAGTTCCGAAGACAGGGCAACTAATGAAAAACTGTTTTTT
V: TRBV11-2
length: 16
size: NA
J: TRBJ1-4
D: TRBD1

CDR3: CASSLGGSGNTEAFF
DNA: TGCGCCAGCAGCTTGGGAGGGTCCGGGAACACTGAAGCTTTCTTT
V: TRBV5-1
length: 15
size: NA
J: TRBJ1-1
D: NA

CDR3: CATQGLAGADTQYF
DNA: TGTGCCACCCAGGGACTAGCGGGAGCAGATACGCAGTATTTT
V: TRBV11-3
length: 14
size: NA
J: TRBJ2-3
D: TRBD2